These T cell receptor beta chains were read from a single sample in a study of shared clonotypes between healthy human individuals. TCRdb's copy holds only in-frame clones and misses some; the assay was immunoSEQ multiplex PCR. This sample carries some 2.4 million clones, roughly 93% of them seen once, and the ten largest clones take 0.36%. The sequenced material came from naive CD4+ T cells from PBMCs. These receptors were obtained from a man between 18 and 35 years old in good health. Some clones in this sample may be carry-over from other donors' samples. Both conserved end residues are part of each CDR3. Each record gives: clone size, J gene, D gene, V gene, CDR3 DNA, CDR3 protein. The D gene is left open where the match is weak. Rows may omit the clone size; those that give it use once, few, many or a size class.

>.|TRBJ1-2|.|TRBV5-4
TGTGCCAGCAGCTTAACTGGGGATTATGGCTACACCTTC
CASSLTGDYGYTF
>once|TRBJ2-3|.|TRBV9
TGTGCCAGCAGCCCCAAGCCTCACACAGATACGCAGTATTTT
CASSPKPHTDTQYF
>once|TRBJ2-7|TRBD2|TRBV7-8
TGTGCCAGCAGCTTAGAACTAGCGGCCTACGAGCAGTACTTC
CASSLELAAYEQYF
>few|TRBJ1-2|.|TRBV28
TGTGCCAGCGGATATTATGGCTACACCTTC
CASGYYGYTF
>.|TRBJ2-1|TRBD2|TRBV19
TGTGCCAGTAGTATAGTCAGCACGGCTAGCGGAGGAAATATTCTCTACAATGAGCAGTTCTTC
CASSIVSTASGGNILYNEQFF
>.|TRBJ2-7|.|TRBV5-6
TGTGCCAGCAGCTTGTTTCGAGAGGGAACCTACGAGCAGTACTTC
CASSLFREGTYEQYF
>.|TRBJ2-7|.|TRBV10-3
TGTGCCATCAGTGTTCAGGGCTACGAGCAGTACTTC
CAISVQGYEQYF
>.|TRBJ1-1|.|TRBV5-1
TGCGCCAGCAGCTCACAGGGAGGTGACACTGAAGCTTTCTTT
CASSSQGGDTEAFF
>.|TRBJ2-1|TRBD1|TRBV5-1
TGCGCCAGCAGCCGGGACAGGGGTAACAATGAGCAGTTCTTC
CASSRDRGNNEQFF
>.|TRBJ2-7|.|TRBV18
TGTGCCAGCTCACCATCAAGGGCAGGACAGTCCGAGCAGTACTTC
CASSPSRAGQSEQYF
>.|TRBJ1-2|TRBD1|TRBV27
TGTGCCAGCAGGAAGACAGGGACCTACGGCTACACCTTC
CASRKTGTYGYTF
>.|TRBJ2-2|TRBD1|TRBV5-1
TGCGCCAGCAGCTTGAGGACAGGGGGCTTCACCGGGGAGCTGTTTTTT
CASSLRTGGFTGELFF